This record covers a single TCR beta chain. The sample originates from a study of identical twins. TCRdb passed the 5' RACE reads through MiXCR, listing each CDR3 protein once. The sample lists roughly 720,000 distinct CDR3 sequences; approximately 18% were seen once. The same data also went into a second study, on T cells expressing NK-cell markers. This second report adds: Source material for TCR beta repertoires consisted of sorted CD3+CD56+NKG2C+, CD3+CD56+NKG2C- and CD3+CD56-NKG2C+ T cells. Most of the eight sequenced donors tested HCMV-seropositive; one tested seronegative. In a handful of donors, dominant clonotypes made up about 28.3-60.1% of CD3+CD56-NKG2C+ cells.

This clonotype was sampled from a young woman in good health. Material: PBMCs.

The CDR3 loop reads CASSFLPVSVAGDEQFF. DNA for the CDR3: TGTGCCAGCAGTTTTTTACCGGTGTCGGTAGCGGGGGATGAGCAGTTCTTC. The chain carries TRBV12-3 or TRBV12-4 and TRBJ2-1, with 9 bases aligning to TRBD2. This CDR3 is built from 17 residues. Trimming removed 3 bases from V and 8 bases from J; junction bases left unmatched: 14.